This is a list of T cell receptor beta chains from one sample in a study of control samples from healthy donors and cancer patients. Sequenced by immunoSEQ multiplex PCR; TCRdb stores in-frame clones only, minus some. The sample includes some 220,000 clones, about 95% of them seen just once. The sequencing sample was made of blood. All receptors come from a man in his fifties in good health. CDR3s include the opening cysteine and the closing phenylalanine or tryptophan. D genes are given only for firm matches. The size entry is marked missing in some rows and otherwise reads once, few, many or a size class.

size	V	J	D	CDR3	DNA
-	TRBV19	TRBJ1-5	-	CASRSLAGQPYSNQPQHF	TGTGCCAGTAGGTCCCTGGCGGGGCAACCCTATAGCAATCAGCCCCAGCATTTT
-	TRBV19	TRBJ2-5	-	CASSIQGQETQYF	TGTGCCAGTAGTATCCAGGGACAAGAGACCCAGTACTTC
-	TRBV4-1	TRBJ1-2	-	CASSANNYGYTF	TGCGCCAGCAGCGCAAACAACTATGGCTACACCTTC
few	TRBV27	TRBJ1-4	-	CASSVKWTGVTTNEKLFF	TGTGCCAGCAGTGTAAAGTGGACTGGGGTGACAACTAATGAAAAACTGTTTTTT
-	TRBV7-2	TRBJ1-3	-	CASSPFRGQSGNTIYF	TGTGCCAGCAGCCCTTTTAGAGGACAGTCTGGAAACACCATATATTTT
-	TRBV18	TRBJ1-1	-	CASSDFGGDTEAFF	TGTGCCAGCTCAGACTTCGGGGGAGACACTGAAGCTTTCTTT
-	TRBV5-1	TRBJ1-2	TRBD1	CASSQQGSVNYGYTF	TGCGCCAGCAGCCAACAGGGGAGCGTTAACTATGGCTACACCTTC
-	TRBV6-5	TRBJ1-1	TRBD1	CASSYEGQGETEAFF	TGTGCCAGCAGTTACGAGGGACAGGGGGAAACTGAAGCTTTCTTT
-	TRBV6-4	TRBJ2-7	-	CASSRTAGSSYEQYF	TGTGCCAGCAGCCGGACAGCTGGGAGCAGTTACGAGCAGTACTTC
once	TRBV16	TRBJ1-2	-	CASSQSAGDFNYGYTF	TGTGCCAGCAGCCAATCGGCAGGGGACTTTAACTATGGCTACACCTTC
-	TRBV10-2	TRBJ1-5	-	CASSENLGVGNQPQHF	TGCGCCAGCAGTGAGAATCTGGGTGTCGGCAATCAGCCCCAGCATTTT
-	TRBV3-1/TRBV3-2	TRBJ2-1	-	CASSTRGGLNEQFF	TGTGCCAGCAGCACCCGCGGGGGCCTCAATGAGCAGTTCTTC
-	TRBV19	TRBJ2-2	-	CASSLREIAGELFF	TGTGCCAGTAGTCTCAGGGAGATCGCCGGGGAGCTGTTTTTT
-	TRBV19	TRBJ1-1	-	CASSSRQNTEAFF	TGTGCCAGTAGTAGTCGACAGAACACTGAAGCTTTCTTT
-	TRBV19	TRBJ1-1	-	CASSQGRGTEAFF	TGTGCCAGTAGTCAGGGGAGAGGGACTGAAGCTTTCTTT
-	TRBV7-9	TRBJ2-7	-	CASSLGGASYEQYF	TGTGCCAGCAGCTTAGGAGGGGCGTCCTACGAGCAGTACTTC
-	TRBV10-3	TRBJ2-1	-	CAISEQGDEQFF	TGTGCCATCAGTGAACAGGGAGATGAGCAGTTCTTC
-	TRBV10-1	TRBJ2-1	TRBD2	CASSDVAGRSSYNEQFF	TGCGCCAGCAGTGATGTAGCGGGGAGGAGCTCCTACAATGAGCAGTTCTTC
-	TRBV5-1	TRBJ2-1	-	CASSMDTYNEQFF	TGCGCCAGCAGCATGGACACGTACAATGAGCAGTTCTTC
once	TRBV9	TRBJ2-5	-	CASSKTGSPQETQYF	TGTGCCAGCAGCAAGACAGGATCCCCCCAAGAGACCCAGTACTTC
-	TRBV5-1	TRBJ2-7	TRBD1	CASSRDREQYF	TGCGCCAGCAGCAGGGACAGGGAGCAGTACTTC
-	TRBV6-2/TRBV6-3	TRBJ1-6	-	CASSYSGGGSPLHF	TGTGCCAGCAGTTACTCGGGGGGTGGATCACCCCTCCACTTT
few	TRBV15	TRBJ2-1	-	CATSRDRQGEQFF	TGTGCCACCAGCAGAGATCGTCAGGGGGAGCAGTTCTTC
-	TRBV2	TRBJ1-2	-	CASSPTYGYTF	TGTGCCAGCAGCCCGACTTATGGCTACACCTTC
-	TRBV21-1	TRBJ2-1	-	CASSKDETSRGGHEQFF	TGTGCCAGCAGCAAAGACGAGACGTCTCGGGGGGGCCATGAGCAGTTCTTC
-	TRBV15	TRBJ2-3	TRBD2	CATSGRGGPDTQYF	TGTGCCACCAGCGGCCGGGGGGGCCCAGATACGCAGTATTTT
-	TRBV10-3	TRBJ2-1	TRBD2	CAISESSGGAHNEQFF	TGTGCCATCAGTGAGTCTAGCGGGGGGGCCCACAATGAGCAGTTCTTC
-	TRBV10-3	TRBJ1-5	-	CAIRAEGGLPQHF	TGTGCCATAAGGGCGGAAGGGGGACTGCCCCAGCATTTT
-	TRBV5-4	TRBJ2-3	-	CASSTKGESTDTQYF	TGTGCCAGCAGCACCAAGGGGGAAAGCACAGATACGCAGTATTTT
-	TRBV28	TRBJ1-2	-	CASTSMGLGYTF	TGTGCCAGCACTTCAATGGGTTTAGGCTACACCTTC
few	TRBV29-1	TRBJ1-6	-	CSVRQSNNSPLHF	TGCAGCGTTCGACAGTCAAATAATTCACCCCTCCACTTT
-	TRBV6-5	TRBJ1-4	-	CASSSVDEKLFF	TGTGCCAGCAGCTCGGTGGATGAAAAACTGTTTTTT
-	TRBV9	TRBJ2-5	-	CASSVVGRETQYF	TGTGCCAGCAGCGTAGTGGGGCGAGAGACCCAGTACTTC
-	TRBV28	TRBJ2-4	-	CASSLTGRDIQYF	TGTGCCAGCAGTTTGACAGGGAGGGACATTCAGTACTTC
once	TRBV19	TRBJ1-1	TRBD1	CASSIPPGSGDSEAFF	TGTGCCAGTAGTATCCCTCCGGGATCAGGGGACAGTGAAGCTTTCTTT
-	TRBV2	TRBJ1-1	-	CASRDRVPRAFF	TGTGCCAGCAGGGACAGAGTCCCGCGAGCTTTCTTT
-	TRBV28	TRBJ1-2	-	CASRETSKIESPYGYTF	TGTGCCAGCCGCGAAACTTCTAAAATAGAAAGTCCCTATGGCTACACCTTC
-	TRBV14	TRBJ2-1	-	CASSHPQLVYNEQFF	TGTGCCAGCAGCCACCCCCAACTGGTGTACAATGAGCAGTTCTTC
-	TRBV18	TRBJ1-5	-	CASSSQEYQPQHF	TGTGCCAGCTCATCACAGGAATATCAGCCCCAGCATTTT
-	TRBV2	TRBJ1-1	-	CASAANTEAFF	TGTGCCAGCGCGGCAAACACTGAAGCTTTCTTT
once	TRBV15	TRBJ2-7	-	CATSRDLAGLGYEQYF	TGTGCCACCAGCAGAGACTTGGCGGGACTCGGCTACGAGCAGTACTTC
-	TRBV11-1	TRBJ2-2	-	CASSLGGRGNTGELFF	TGTGCCAGCAGCTTGGGGGGAAGGGGCAACACCGGGGAGCTGTTTTTT
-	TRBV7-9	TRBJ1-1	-	CASSLAGGGTEAFF	TGTGCCAGCAGCCTTGCGGGGGGGGGCACTGAAGCTTTCTTT
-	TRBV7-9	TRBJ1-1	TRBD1	CASSLGTGNTEAFF	TGTGCCAGCAGCTTAGGGACAGGCAACACTGAAGCTTTCTTT
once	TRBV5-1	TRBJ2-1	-	CASSDQRSSRDEQFF	TGCGCCAGCAGCGACCAGCGGTCCTCTAGGGATGAGCAGTTCTTC